This TCR beta chain is from a study of shared clonotypes between healthy human individuals. Study-level results: Unshared clonotypes carried lower generation probabilities than those common to all four donors. Only blood was sampled; tissue repertoires likely differ.

Germline V lookup: CDR1 SGHRS, CDR2 YFSETQ. Trimming removed 0 bases at V and 6 bases at J, with 10 bases between. The CDR3 is made up of 14 amino acids. Naivety among CD8 cells was defined by CD45RO negativity and positive CCR7 selection, thereby excluding terminally differentiated effector memory CD45RA+ cells. Donors were healthy HIV-negative adults without recent acute infections or vaccinations. Only Caucasian adults living in Nashville, Tennessee made up the donor group. Here immunoSEQ multiplex PCR was the method, and the copy in TCRdb shows in-frame clones only, minus some. This table holds fewer than 800,000 clones, about 92% found once. In the case of this clone: The antigen is not known.

The source of this sequence is a man younger than 45 in good health. The sample consisted of naive CD8+ T cells sorted from blood. The chain employs TRBV5-1 and TRBJ2-1; TRBD2 might be the D (6 bases). CDR3 residues: CASSLGLGANEQFF. In nucleotides, the CDR3 is TGCGCCAGCAGCTTGGGACTAGGGGCCAATGAGCAGTTCTTC.